The 12 T cell receptor beta chains below all came from one sample that was sequenced in a study of human T cells and chemical hapten exposure (dated by TCRdb to 2020 to 2023). Libraries came from RACE. The reads were generated on a NextSeq 500. The raw public data were reprocessed by TCRdb itself: fastp quality trimming at Q25, MiXCR clonotype calling, in-frame beta chains only. Every CDR3 protein is listed once, alongside the most common genes and DNA of its rows. Present in this sample are about 82,000 distinct CDR3 sequences, 6.6% of which were seen just once. The leading ten clones occupy approximately 1.2% of the sample. This specimen's time point label, per the study, means: patch test 2, 6 weeks after DPC sensitization. According to the study, the label for this sample's treatment or condition signals: therapeutic diphenylcyclopropenone sensitization with weekly scalp DPC. The sample here was whole blood, taken in connection with sensitization to the hapten diphenylcyclopropenone (DPC). The receptors were gathered from a woman in her twenties or thirties with alopecia areata. Some clones in this sample may be carry-over from other donors' samples.

The sample holds many counts of this clonotype. The rearrangement joins TRBV18 to TRBJ1-1, with D tentatively TRBD1 (5 bases). The CDR3 loop spans 13 amino acids. From germline, CDR1 is KGHSH and CDR2 LQKENI. Between the trimmed V and J ends, which lost 1 base and 5 bases, there was a span of 8 bases. In DNA, the CDR3 is TGTGCCAGCTCACCACGGGGGAGGACTGAAGCTTTCTTT. Translation: CASSPRGRTEAFF. Full variable domain (rest looked up from reference TRBV18 and TRBJ1-1): NAGVMQNPRHLVRRRGQEARLRCSPMKGHSHVYWYRQLPEEGLKFMVYLQKENIIDESGMPKERFSAEFPKEGPSILRIQQVVRGDSAAYFCASSPRGRTEAFFGQGTRLTVV.

A word on this clonotype: A much larger clone sits a single nucleotide away, making a read error possible. The chain carries TRBV19 and TRBJ2-1; 7 bases are shared with TRBD2. The J segment lost 9 bases and the V segment lost 3 bases, leaving 8 bases of the junction unmatched. This CDR3 has 14 amino acids. CDR1 and CDR2 (germline): LNHDA, SQIVND (reference sequence). The DNA for the CDR3 is TGTGCCAGTAGTATCGGGCGGGGGTGGGGTGAGCAGTTCTTC. It translates to CASSIGRGWGEQFF.

This clonotype was counted between two and nine times. The V gene is TRBV11-2, the J gene TRBJ1-6; D is possibly TRBD1 (5 bases). The V and J ends lost 3 bases and 9 bases respectively, with 12 bases between them. Germline V gene sequence: CDR1 SGHAT, CDR2 FQNNGV. The CDR3 length is 14 residues. CDR3 sequence: CASSFAGLGSPLHF. Here the CDR3 DNA reads TGTGCCAGCAGCTTTGCAGGGCTCGGTTCACCCCTCCACTTT.

The sample holds many counts of this clonotype. The V and J genes are TRBV7-9 and TRBJ2-2; D not certain. Trimming removed 7 bases at V and 8 bases at J, with 17 bases between. This CDR3 is 14 amino acids long. CDR1 is SEHNR, CDR2 FQNEAQ, per germline (reference sequence). CDR3 amino acids: CASTGPPLGGELFF. In nucleotides, the CDR3 is TGTGCCAGCACTGGGCCACCCCTGGGAGGGGAGCTGTTTTTT.

Concerning this clonotype itself: A much more abundant neighbour one base away suggests this may be a read error. V usage is TRBV15 and J usage is TRBJ1-5, with a possible D match to TRBD1 (5 bases). This CDR3 has 11 amino acids. The germline CDR1 and CDR2 sequences are LNHNV and YYDKDF (reference sequence). The CDR3 nucleotides are TGTGCCACCAGCGGAATGGGGCCCCAGAATTTT. Amino acid sequence: CATSGMGPQNF.

This clonotype appeared many times. V is TRBV5-1 and J is TRBJ2-7, with TRBD1 as a possible D gene (6 bases). The germline V gene encodes CDR1 SGHRS and CDR2 YFSETQ. The CDR3 is made up of 15 amino acids. Trimming left V 3 bases short and J 5 bases short, with 18 bases between. This chain's CDR3 is CASSSGLYTGNEQYF. The CDR3 nucleotides read TGCGCCAGCAGCTCCGGGCTATACACAGGGAACGAGCAGTACTTC.

This clonotype was seen at least ten times. V and J are TRBV6-2 or TRBV6-3 and TRBJ1-2; possibly TRBD1 for D (6 bases). The CDR3 is 17 amino acids. Germline V lookup: CDR1 MNHEY, CDR2 SVGEGT. With 2 bases removed from V and 3 bases from J, the gap between germline ends came to 19 bases. The CDR3 sequence: CASSYPTGSAGDYGYTF. The CDR3 DNA sequence: TGTGCCAGCAGTTACCCAACCGGCTCGGCAGGGGACTATGGCTACACCTTC.

The CDR3, as DNA: TGTGCCAGCAGCTTAGTGGGGGAGGTATTTGGCTACACCTTC. It encodes CASSLVGEVFGYTF. This rearrangement joins TRBV7-2 to TRBJ1-2, with D possibly TRBD1 on 5 matching bases. V was cut by 1 base and J by 7 bases, with 13 bases left in between. There are 14 residues in the CDR3. Germline V gene data show CDR1 as SGHTA and CDR2 as FQGNSA.

The sample holds a few counts of this clonotype. V and J are TRBV18 and TRBJ1-4, with D possibly TRBD1 on 5 matching bases. The CDR3 is 15 residues long. Trimming pared 6 bases from V and 5 bases from J, leaving 16 bases between. The germline gives CDR1 KGHSH, CDR2 LQKENI. The DNA for the CDR3 is TGTGCCAGCTCGTCCAGGGTACGGGGAAATGAAAAACTGTTTTTT. It codes for CASSSRVRGNEKLFF.

This clonotype occurred many times. CDR3 protein: CASSQSGREAFF. The CDR3 nucleotides are TGTGCCAGCTCCCAGTCGGGGAGGGAAGCTTTCTTT. The genes are TRBV2 and TRBJ1-1; unclear D gene. Between the trimmed V and J ends, which lost 8 bases and 8 bases, there was a span of 15 bases. CDR1 and CDR2 from the germline V gene are SNHLY and FYNNEI. This CDR3 contains 12 residues.

This clonotype was observed a few times. This rearrangement joins TRBV5-6 to TRBJ1-1, with unresolved D. V was shortened by 2 bases and J by 1 base, with 9 bases between the two germline ends. The CDR3 sequence is 14 residues long. Germline V gives CDR1 SGHDT, CDR2 YYEEEE. The CDR3 sequence: CASSFGNKNTEAFF. The CDR3 DNA follows: TGTGCCAGCAGCTTTGGGAACAAGAACACTGAAGCTTTCTTT.

The rearrangement links TRBV29-1 to TRBJ1-2; D gene unclear. Trimming took off 2 bases at V and 7 bases at J, with 8 bases between the two ends. CDR1 SQVTM and CDR2 ANQGSEA come from the germline V gene. This CDR3 is built from 11 residues. The CDR3 coding sequence is TGCAGCGTTGAATGGTTAGGTGGCTACACCTTC. This encodes CSVEWLGGYTF.